What follows are 9 T cell receptor beta chains derived from one specimen sequenced in a study of cytomegalovirus exposure and HLA in healthy donors. The PCR used 60 Vbeta and 13 Jbeta primers. Clones were read by immunoSEQ multiplex PCR, and TCRdb kept only the in-frame ones, dropping some. The ten top clones account for about 4.6%, within a sample of roughly 79,000 clones. The sequenced sample was PBMCs. Every receptor here comes from a man aged 25-45 years in good health and CMV-seronegative.

This chain links TRBV5-1 with TRBJ2-7, with 8 bases lining up with TRBD2. In germline, CDR1 is SGHRS, CDR2 YFSETQ. The CDR3 extends over 16 amino acids. The trim removed 2 bases at V and 7 bases at J, leaving 14 bases unmatched. The CDR3 is CASSFSSGLAFGEQYF. The CDR3 coding sequence is TGCGCCAGCAGCTTCTCTAGCGGGCTCGCCTTCGGGGAGCAGTACTTC.

This chain connects TRBV9 to TRBJ2-5; 7 bases are a match to TRBD1. The closer fit of TRBJ2-7 to the DNA end suggests the J call may be wrong. The CDR3 has 14 amino acids. Germline V CDR1 and CDR2: SGDLS, YYNGEE. The CDR3 loop is CASSHDRAPYEQYF. The CDR3 DNA reads as TGTGCCAGCAGCCATGACAGGGCCCCCTACGAGCAGTACTTC.

The chain is built from TRBV7-9 and TRBJ1-1; D is ambiguous. CDR1 is SEHNR and CDR2 is FQNEAQ in the germline V gene (reference sequence). The germline V and J ends were trimmed by 4 bases and 1 base, with 16 bases remaining between them. CDR3 length: 16 residues. The CDR3 sequence: CASSSPPRAGNTEAFF. CDR3 DNA: TGTGCCAGCAGCTCCCCCCCCCGGGCGGGGAACACTGAAGCTTTCTTT.

The chain employs TRBV2 and TRBJ2-5; D might be TRBD1 (6 bases). CDR3 length equals 13 residues. V gave up 11 bases and J gave up 0 bases, with 13 bases separating them. CDR1 and CDR2 from the germline V gene are SNHLY and FYNNEI. CDR3 loop: CAGRDRYQETQYF. The CDR3 DNA is TGTGCCGGAAGAGACAGGTACCAAGAGACCCAGTACTTC.

The rearrangement links TRBV2 to TRBJ2-7; unclear D gene. V was pared by 2 bases and J by 0 bases, with 11 bases between. CDR3 size: 15 residues. Germline V gene lookup returns CDR1 SNHLY and CDR2 FYNNEI. CDR3 bases: TGTGCCAGCAGTGAAAGACGAGCGTCCTCCTACGAGCAGTACTTC. It codes for CASSERRASSYEQYF.

The chain joins TRBV4-2 to TRBJ2-3; TRBD2 matches 9 bases. Germline CDR1 and CDR2: LGHNA and YNFKEQ. The ends lost 4 bases at V and 5 bases at J; junction bases unmatched: 19. The CDR3 extends over 19 amino acids. The CDR3 here is CASSPRLQAGGPQGDTQYF. CDR3 DNA sequence: TGTGCCAGCAGCCCGCGACTACAGGCGGGAGGGCCTCAGGGAGATACGCAGTATTTT.

The rearrangement uses TRBV21-1 and TRBJ1-1; the tabulated D call, TRBD1, remains unverified against the DNA. TRBV21-1 is flagged as a pseudogene. The CDR3 consists of 16 residues. The CDR3 protein is CASSKGAGGRSTEAFF. The CDR3 bases are TGTGCCAGCAGCAAAGGGGCAGGGGGCCGGAGCACTGAAGCTTTCTTT.

CDR3 loop: CAISERGGYGYTF. CDR3 bases: TGTGCCATCAGTGAACGGGGAGGCTATGGCTACACCTTC. The chain is built from TRBV10-3 and TRBJ1-2; D ambiguous. Trimming left V 3 bases short and J 4 bases short, with 9 bases between. CDR3 size: 13 residues. Germline lookup yields CDR1 ENHRY and CDR2 SYGVKD.

This chain connects TRBV5-5 to TRBJ1-2; 12 bases fit TRBD1. This CDR3 is 15 amino acids long. The V and J ends lost 3 bases and 6 bases, in that order; junction bases with no gene match: 6. Germline CDR1 reads SGHKS; CDR2 reads YYEKEE (reference sequence). CDR3 nucleotide sequence: TGTGCCAGCAGCTCCCCGGGACAGGGGGCGCATGGCTACACCTTC. Translating gives CASSSPGQGAHGYTF. Full variable domain (rest looked up from reference TRBV5-5 and TRBJ1-2): DAGVTQSPTHLIKTRGQQVTLRCSPISGHKSVSWYQQVLGQGPQFIFQYYEKEERGRGNFPDRFSARQFPNYSSELNVNALLLGDSALYLCASSSPGQGAHGYTFGSGTRLTVV.